The rows below give T cell receptor beta chains drawn from one sample of a study of blood T cell repertoires in COVID-19. Assay: immunoSEQ multiplex PCR; the TCRdb copy retains only in-frame clones and omits some. The repertoire consists of about 130,000 clones, with roughly three quarters occurring once and the leading ten covering 15% to 25%. Sequencing used peripheral blood. The source is a man older than 75 with acute or convalescent COVID-19. Each CDR3 is given with its conserved first and last residue. The order of the fields is J gene, D gene, V gene, clone size, CDR3 protein, CDR3 DNA. A D gene is named only where the DNA matches it firmly. A row's size may be missing; if present it is once, few, many or a size class.

>TRBJ2-2|-|TRBV24-1|few
CATSVGSPTGELFF
TGTGCCACCAGTGTTGGCAGTCCAACCGGGGAGCTGTTTTTT
>TRBJ2-3|-|TRBV19|-
CASSIAGGPGTQYF
TGTGCCAGTAGTATAGCGGGGGGCCCGGGTACGCAGTATTTT
>TRBJ1-5|-|TRBV7-2|-
CASSPTGVTNQPQHF
TGTGCCAGCAGCCCCACGGGGGTGACCAATCAGCCCCAGCATTTT
>TRBJ1-2|-|TRBV14|-
CASSLGQFFDFDYGYTF
TGTGCCAGCAGCCTTGGACAGTTCTTTGATTTTGACTATGGCTACACCTTC
>TRBJ1-2|-|TRBV3-1/TRBV3-2|-
CASSPPRFRATYGYTF
TGTGCCAGCAGCCCCCCAAGGTTCAGGGCAACCTATGGCTACACCTTC
>TRBJ2-1|TRBD1|TRBV19|-
CASSITGGGNEQFF
TGTGCCAGTAGTATCACAGGGGGAGGCAATGAGCAGTTCTTC
>TRBJ2-5|TRBD1|TRBV5-1|-
CASSKGTGTFGETQYF
TGCGCCAGCAGTAAAGGGACAGGGACGTTTGGAGAGACCCAGTACTTC
>TRBJ2-1|TRBD1|TRBV6-5|-
CASRVTGPPNEQFF
TGTGCCAGCAGGGTGACAGGGCCCCCCAATGAGCAGTTCTTC
>TRBJ1-2|TRBD1|TRBV7-8|-
CASSLGNAGQGPYYGYTF
TGTGCCAGCAGCTTAGGTAACGCCGGACAGGGGCCTTACTATGGCTACACCTTC
>TRBJ1-2|-|TRBV6-5|few
CASSSREIQGYTF
TGTGCCAGCAGTTCCCGGGAGATTCAGGGCTACACCTTC
>TRBJ2-6|TRBD1|TRBV4-2|-
CASSHLDRAGANVLTF
TGTGCCAGCAGCCACCTCGACAGGGCCGGGGCCAACGTCCTGACTTTC
>TRBJ1-5|-|TRBV7-8|-
CASSLGVGNQPQHF
TGTGCCAGCAGCTTAGGGGTCGGGAATCAGCCCCAGCATTTT
>TRBJ1-1|-|TRBV27|once
CASSLLDRSTEAFF
TGTGCCAGCAGTTTATTGGACAGATCCACTGAAGCTTTCTTT
>TRBJ2-1|-|TRBV6-6|-
CASSLSVSSYNEQFF
TGTGCCAGCAGTCTCAGTGTAAGCTCCTACAATGAGCAGTTCTTC
>TRBJ2-5|-|TRBV5-6|-
CASSTTTASETQYF
TGTGCCAGCAGCACCACGACAGCATCGGAGACCCAGTACTTC